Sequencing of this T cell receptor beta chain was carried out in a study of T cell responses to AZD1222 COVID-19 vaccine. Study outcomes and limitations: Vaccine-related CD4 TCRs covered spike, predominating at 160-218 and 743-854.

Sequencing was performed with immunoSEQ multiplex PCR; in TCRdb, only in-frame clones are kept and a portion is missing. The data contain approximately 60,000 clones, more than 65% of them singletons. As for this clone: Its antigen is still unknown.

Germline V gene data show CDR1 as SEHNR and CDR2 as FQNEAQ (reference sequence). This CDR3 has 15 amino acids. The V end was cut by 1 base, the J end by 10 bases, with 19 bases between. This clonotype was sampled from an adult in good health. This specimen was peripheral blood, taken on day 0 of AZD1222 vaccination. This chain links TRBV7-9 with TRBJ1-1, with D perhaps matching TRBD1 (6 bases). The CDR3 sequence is CASSLESGAGLRAFF. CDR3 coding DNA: TGTGCCAGCAGCTTAGAATCAGGGGCAGGGCTTCGAGCTTTCTTT.